In this sample, the clone carrying this T cell receptor beta chain turned up a few times. This specimen comes from a study of spatial heterogeneity in lung cancer. Study-level information: On average, each unique TCR and UMI combination appeared more than ten times in raw reads.

In TCRdb, the 5' RACE reads were re-called with MiXCR into one record per CDR3 protein. The sample holds about 40,000 distinct CDR3 sequences, 5.2% seen once. The ends were cut back, 6 bases at V and 3 bases at J, with 12 bases in the middle. Germline CDR1 ENHRY, CDR2 SYGVKD. This CDR3 is 14 amino acids long. Time point noted: sample taken at primary tumor resection. No cells were sorted before sequencing. The whole RNA sequenced was extracted from tumor, nontumor lung or frozen PBMC. This TCR was sampled from a female donor with early-stage non-small cell lung cancer. This specimen consisted of PBMCs, obtained at surgery. The V call is TRBV10-3, the J call TRBJ1-5; D is undetermined. CDR3 sequence reads: CAISVGIPNQPQHF. CDR3 in DNA: TGTGCCATCAGCGTCGGGATACCCAATCAGCCCCAGCATTTT.